This is a list of T cell receptor beta chains from one sample in a study of blood T cell repertoires in COVID-19. Profiled with immunoSEQ multiplex PCR; TCRdb holds only in-frame clones, not every one. Altogether about 120,000 clones are present, around 88% being singletons, with the ten largest covering about a fifth. Sequencing input: peripheral blood. The receptors come from a human donor with acute or convalescent COVID-19. The donor label of this sample is uncertain. The CDR3 runs from the conserved cysteine through the conserved F or W. A D gene is named only where the DNA matches it firmly. The size field is filled for only some rows; it gives once, few, many or a size class.

J | size | D | V | DNA | CDR3
TRBJ1-1 | . | . | TRBV28 | TGTGCCAGCAGTTTACCAGTGAACACTGAAGCTTTCTTT | CASSLPVNTEAFF
TRBJ1-5 | . | . | TRBV4-1 | TGCGCCAGCAGCCAAGATAGGGGTAATCAGCCCCAGCATTTT | CASSQDRGNQPQHF
TRBJ1-2 | . | TRBD1 | TRBV19 | TGTGCCACCACGACCCCCGGGACAGCTCGAGGGGGCTACACCTTC | CATTTPGTARGGYTF
TRBJ1-5 | . | . | TRBV30 | TGTGCCTGGGCCGTGGAGGGTCTGCCCCAGCATTTT | CAWAVEGLPQHF
TRBJ2-7 | . | TRBD1 | TRBV5-6 | TGTGCCAGCAGCTTGGACGGACAGGGGTTGTACGAGCAGTACTTC | CASSLDGQGLYEQYF
TRBJ2-1 | . | TRBD1 | TRBV30 | TGTGCCTGGATCGAAGAGGGGGCAACCTACAATGAGCAGTTCTTC | CAWIEEGATYNEQFF
TRBJ1-5 | . | . | TRBV6-5 | TGTGCCAGCAGTTACTCTGTAGCCCCCAATCAGCCCCAGCATTTT | CASSYSVAPNQPQHF
TRBJ2-5 | . | TRBD2 | TRBV18 | TGTGCCAGCTCACCAGTCGGGACTAGCGGGAAAGGTGGGACCCAGTACTTC | CASSPVGTSGKGGTQYF
TRBJ1-1 | . | . | TRBV7-2 | TGTGCCAGCAGCTTAAGCTCCAGGGGCGAAGCTTTCTTT | CASSLSSRGEAFF
TRBJ1-4 | few | . | TRBV27 | TGTGCCAGCAGGGAAGACGGGGGTGAAAAACTGTTTTTT | CASREDGGEKLFF
TRBJ1-2 | . | . | TRBV3-1/TRBV3-2 | TGTGCCAGCAGCCCCGACGGGGACAATGGCTACACCTTC | CASSPDGDNGYTF
TRBJ2-7 | . | TRBD2 | TRBV2 | TGTGCCACCAGACGACTAGCGGGACCCCCCCGCGTGGAGCAGTACTTC | CATRRLAGPPRVEQYF
TRBJ1-4 | . | . | TRBV10-3 | TGTGCCATCGGGCGGGACCCTGGGTATGAAAAACTGTTTTTT | CAIGRDPGYEKLFF
TRBJ2-7 | . | . | TRBV11-3 | TGTGCCAGCAGCTCCGGGCAGGGGATATCCTACGAGCAGTACTTC | CASSSGQGISYEQYF
TRBJ1-1 | . | . | TRBV7-3 | TGTGCCAGCAGCAACTTAGTTCCCGATTCTGAAGCTTTCTTT | CASSNLVPDSEAFF
TRBJ2-2 | . | . | TRBV6-4 | TGTGCCAGCAGTATCCAGGGAGGCGGGGAGCTGTTTTTT | CASSIQGGGELFF
TRBJ1-1 | . | TRBD1 | TRBV27 | TGTGCCAGCATCGCTCAGGGGGCTGGGACTGAAGCTTTCTTT | CASIAQGAGTEAFF
TRBJ2-1 | . | . | TRBV2 | TGTGCCAGCAGCTCCCTCAATGAGCAGTTCTTC | CASSSLNEQFF
TRBJ1-2 | . | . | TRBV25-1 | TGTGCCAGCAGTGAAGTCGGGGGTTACCGCTACACCTTC | CASSEVGGYRYTF
TRBJ2-7 | . | TRBD1 | TRBV3-1/TRBV3-2 | TGTGCCAGCAGCCAAGAGGGCAGGGGGCTGGACGAGCAGTACTTC | CASSQEGRGLDEQYF
TRBJ2-7 | . | TRBD1 | TRBV5-1 | TGCGCCAGCAGCTTCTTAACAGGGGATGGCGAGCAGTACTTC | CASSFLTGDGEQYF
TRBJ1-4 | . | TRBD1 | TRBV4-3 | TGCGCCAGCAGCCAAGACCGACAGGGGCTTAATGAAAAACTGTTTTTT | CASSQDRQGLNEKLFF
TRBJ2-7 | . | . | TRBV6-6 | TGTGCCAGCACTGATAAAATGCTAGCGATCTCCTACGAGCAGTACTTC | CASTDKMLAISYEQYF
TRBJ2-1 | . | . | TRBV11-3 | TGTGCCAGCAGCTCAGATAGCGGCAATGAGCAGTTCTTC | CASSSDSGNEQFF
TRBJ2-1 | . | TRBD2 | TRBV14 | TGTGCCAGCAGCGGGACTAGCGTATACAATGAGCAGTTCTTC | CASSGTSVYNEQFF
TRBJ1-5 | . | TRBD1 | TRBV6-2/TRBV6-3 | TGTGCCAGCAGTCTACAGGGGCCTCAGCCCCAGCATTTT | CASSLQGPQPQHF
TRBJ1-6 | . | TRBD1 | TRBV28 | TGTGCCAGCAGTTGGACAGGGTTGAATTCACCCCTCCACTTT | CASSWTGLNSPLHF
TRBJ2-7 | few | . | TRBV4-1 | TGCGCCAGCAGCCCCACATGGAGCCGGGTAGGTTACTACGAGCAGTACTTC | CASSPTWSRVGYYEQYF
TRBJ2-5 | . | TRBD1 | TRBV7-8 | TGTGCCAGCAGCTTGTGGGACAGCCCGTACCAAGAGACCCAGTACTTC | CASSLWDSPYQETQYF
TRBJ2-3 | . | TRBD2 | TRBV28 | TGTGCCAGCAGGACCCCCCTAGCGGGAGAGTCAGATACGCAGTATTTT | CASRTPLAGESDTQYF
TRBJ2-1 | . | . | TRBV9 | TGTGCCAGCAGCAACCCGCGGGGGCCAACCCGGAGCTCCTACAATGAGCAGTTCTTC | CASSNPRGPTRSSYNEQFF
TRBJ1-2 | . | . | TRBV5-5 | TGTGCCAGCAGCCCGGGTTTGGACAAAGTAAACTATGGCTACACCTTC | CASSPGLDKVNYGYTF
TRBJ1-5 | . | . | TRBV5-6 | TGTGCCAGCAGCTTTTGGCGGGACTATAGCAATCAGCCCCAGCATTTT | CASSFWRDYSNQPQHF
TRBJ2-1 | few | . | TRBV5-1 | TGCGCCAGCAGCTTGGTCCCGGGGACCTACAATGAGCAGTTCTTC | CASSLVPGTYNEQFF
TRBJ2-1 | . | . | TRBV5-8 | TGTGCCAGCAGCTTTTGGGCCACACTCGGGACTTACAATGAGCAGTTCTTC | CASSFWATLGTYNEQFF
TRBJ2-3 | . | . | TRBV9 | TGTGCCAGCAGCGTAGAAGCGACGAGCACAGATACGCAGTATTTT | CASSVEATSTDTQYF
TRBJ2-7 | . | TRBD1 | TRBV2 | TGTGCCAGCAGTGCAAACAGGGGCCCCTACGAGCAGTACTTC | CASSANRGPYEQYF
TRBJ2-1 | . | TRBD2 | TRBV7-9 | TGTGCCAGCAGCCCCCGGACTAGCGGACCCTACAATGAGCAGTTCTTC | CASSPRTSGPYNEQFF
TRBJ1-2 | . | . | TRBV5-6 | TGTGCCAGCATTGACCGGGACAAGATTAACTATGGCTACACCTTC | CASIDRDKINYGYTF
TRBJ1-2 | . | . | TRBV6-1 | TGTGCCAGCAGTGTAGAAACAGGTTATTCTAACTATGGCTACACCTTC | CASSVETGYSNYGYTF
TRBJ1-1 | . | TRBD1 | TRBV7-2 | TGTGCCAGCAGCTACAGGGGTATGGATTTCTTT | CASSYRGMDFF
TRBJ2-1 | . | . | TRBV2 | TGTGCCAGCAGTGACAAGCGGTGGGGAGGCCCGGGCTTCTTC | CASSDKRWGGPGFF
TRBJ1-1 | . | . | TRBV28 | TGTGCCAGTAGGGGGAGCGGTGAGTCTGAAGCTTTCTTT | CASRGSGESEAFF
TRBJ1-4 | few | . | TRBV5-1 | TGCGCCAGCAGCCACAGGACAGCAACTAATGAAAAACTGTTTTTT | CASSHRTATNEKLFF
TRBJ1-1 | . | . | TRBV6-1 | TGTGCCAGCAGTGAAGCCACAGGTTGGGCCACTGAAGCTTTCTTT | CASSEATGWATEAFF
TRBJ2-1 | . | . | TRBV28 | TGTGCCAGCTTCGCCCGACAGGACTACAATGAGCAGTTCTTC | CASFARQDYNEQFF